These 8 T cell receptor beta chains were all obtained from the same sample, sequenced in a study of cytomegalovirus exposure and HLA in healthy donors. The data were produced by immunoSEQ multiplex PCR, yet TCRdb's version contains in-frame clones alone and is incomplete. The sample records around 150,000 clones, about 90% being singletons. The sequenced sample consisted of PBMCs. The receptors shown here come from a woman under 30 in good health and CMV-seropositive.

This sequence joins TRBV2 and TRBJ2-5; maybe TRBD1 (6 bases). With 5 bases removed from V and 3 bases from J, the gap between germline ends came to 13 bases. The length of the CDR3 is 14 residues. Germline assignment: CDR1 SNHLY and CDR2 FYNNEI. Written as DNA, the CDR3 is TGTGCCAGCAGTCCATGGACAGCCGAAGAGACCCAGTACTTC. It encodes CASSPWTAEETQYF.

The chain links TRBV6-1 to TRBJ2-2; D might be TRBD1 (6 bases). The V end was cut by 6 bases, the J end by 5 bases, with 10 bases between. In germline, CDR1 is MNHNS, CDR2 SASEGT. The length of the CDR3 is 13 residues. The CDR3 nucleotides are TGTGCCAGCAGCCTCCAGGGGACCGGGGAGCTGTTTTTT. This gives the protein CASSLQGTGELFF.

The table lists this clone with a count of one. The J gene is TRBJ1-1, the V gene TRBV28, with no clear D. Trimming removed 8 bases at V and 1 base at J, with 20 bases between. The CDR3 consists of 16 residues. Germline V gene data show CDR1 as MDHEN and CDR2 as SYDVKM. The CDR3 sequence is CASGGQANTWNTEAFF. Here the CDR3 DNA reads TGTGCCAGCGGCGGGCAGGCGAACACCTGGAACACTGAAGCTTTCTTT. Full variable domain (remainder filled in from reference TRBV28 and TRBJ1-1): DVKVTQSSRYLVKRTGEKVFLECVQDMDHENMFWYRQDPGLGLRLIYFSYDVKMKEKGDIPEGYSVSREKKERFSLILESASTNQTSMYLCASGGQANTWNTEAFFGQGTRLTVV.

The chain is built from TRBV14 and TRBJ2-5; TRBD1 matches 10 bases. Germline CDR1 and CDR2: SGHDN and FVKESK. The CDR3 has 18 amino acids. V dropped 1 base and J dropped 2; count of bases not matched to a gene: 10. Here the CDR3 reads CASSQVGLGQGRQETQYF. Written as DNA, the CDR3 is TGTGCCAGCAGCCAAGTCGGTTTGGGACAGGGGAGGCAAGAGACCCAGTACTTC.

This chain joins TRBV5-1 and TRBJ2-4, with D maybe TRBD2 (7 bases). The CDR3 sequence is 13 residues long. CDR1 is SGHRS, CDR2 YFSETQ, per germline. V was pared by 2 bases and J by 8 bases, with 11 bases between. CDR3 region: CASSLQGGDIQYF. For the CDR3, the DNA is TGCGCCAGCAGCTTACAGGGAGGGGACATTCAGTACTTC.

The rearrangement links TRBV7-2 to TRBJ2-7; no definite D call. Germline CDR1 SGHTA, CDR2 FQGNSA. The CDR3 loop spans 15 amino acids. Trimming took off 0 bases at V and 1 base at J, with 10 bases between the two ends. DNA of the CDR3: TGTGCCAGCAGCTTAGCGTCAGGCGTTTCCTACGAGCAGTACTTC. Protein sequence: CASSLASGVSYEQYF.

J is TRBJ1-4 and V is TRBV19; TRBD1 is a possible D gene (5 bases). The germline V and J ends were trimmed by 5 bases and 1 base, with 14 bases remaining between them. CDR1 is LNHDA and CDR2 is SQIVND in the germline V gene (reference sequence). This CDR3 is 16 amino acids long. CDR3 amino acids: CASSDPQVRTNEKLFF. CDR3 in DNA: TGTGCCAGTAGTGACCCACAGGTTCGAACTAATGAAAAACTGTTTTTT. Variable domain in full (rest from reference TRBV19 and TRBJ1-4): DGGITQSPKYLFRKEGQNVTLSCEQNLNHDAMYWYRQDPGQGLRLIYYSQIVNDFQKGDIAEGYSVSREKKESFPLTVTSAQKNPTAFYLCASSDPQVRTNEKLFFGSGTQLSVL.

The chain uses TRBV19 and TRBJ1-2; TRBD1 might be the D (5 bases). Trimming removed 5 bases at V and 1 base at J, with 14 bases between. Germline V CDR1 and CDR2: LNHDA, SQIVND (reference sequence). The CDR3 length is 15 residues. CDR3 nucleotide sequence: TGTGCCAGTAGTTCACCGGGGGAGTTTAACTATGGCTACACCTTC. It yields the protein CASSSPGEFNYGYTF. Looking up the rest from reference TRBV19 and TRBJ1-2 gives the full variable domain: DGGITQSPKYLFRKEGQNVTLSCEQNLNHDAMYWYRQDPGQGLRLIYYSQIVNDFQKGDIAEGYSVSREKKESFPLTVTSAQKNPTAFYLCASSSPGEFNYGYTFGSGTRLTVV.